The rows below give T cell receptor beta chains drawn from one sample of a study of cytomegalovirus exposure and HLA in healthy donors. Sequencing was performed with immunoSEQ multiplex PCR; in TCRdb, only in-frame clones are kept and a portion is missing. The sample records roughly 190,000 clones, roughly 80% being singletons. The material sequenced was PBMCs. Receptors originate from a woman aged 18-29 years in good health and CMV-seronegative. CDR3s include the opening cysteine and the closing phenylalanine or tryptophan. A D gene is named only where the DNA matches it firmly. Size is stated for part of the rows, as once, few or many counts, or as a class when the clone is expanded.

TRBV27	TRBD2	NA	TRBJ2-3	CASSNPGLGTHTQYF	TGTGCCAGCAGTAACCCGGGACTAGGCACGCATACGCAGTATTTT
TRBV28	NA	NA	TRBJ1-2	CASSFMAYYGYTF	TGTGCCAGCAGTTTCATGGCCTACTATGGCTACACCTTC
TRBV2	TRBD2	NA	TRBJ2-4	CASRGLAGKKNIQYF	TGTGCCAGCAGGGGGCTAGCGGGTAAAAAAAACATTCAGTACTTC
TRBV4-3	NA	few	TRBJ2-7	CASSQEGRGSYEQYF	TGCGCCAGCAGCCAAGAGGGTAGGGGATCCTACGAGCAGTACTTC
TRBV11-2	TRBD1	NA	TRBJ2-1	CASRPGQGTYNEQFF	TGTGCCAGCAGACCGGGACAGGGGACGTACAATGAGCAGTTCTTC
TRBV7-8	TRBD2	NA	TRBJ2-1	CASSLEPEGLAGGLVDNEQFF	TGTGCCAGCAGCTTGGAACCCGAGGGGCTAGCGGGAGGGTTAGTTGACAATGAGCAGTTCTTC
TRBV28	TRBD1	NA	TRBJ1-1	CASSWGTGGSEAFF	TGTGCCAGCAGTTGGGGGACAGGGGGCAGTGAAGCTTTCTTT
TRBV4-3	TRBD1	few	TRBJ2-7	CASSQGTGTDYEQYF	TGCGCCAGCAGCCAAGGGACCGGGACAGACTACGAGCAGTACTTC
TRBV27	NA	NA	TRBJ2-3	CASSLAGGGATQYF	TGTGCCAGCAGTTTGGCAGGAGGAGGCGCTACGCAGTATTTT
TRBV25-1	TRBD1	NA	TRBJ2-5	CASSDQSGTGIQETQYF	TGTGCCAGCAGTGACCAATCCGGGACAGGAATCCAAGAGACCCAGTACTTC
TRBV11-2	NA	NA	TRBJ2-7	CASRRGNNYEQYF	TGTGCCAGCCGCCGGGGGAATAACTACGAGCAGTACTTC
TRBV21-1	NA	NA	TRBJ1-1	CASSMGGKWRMNTEAFF	TGTGCCAGCAGCATGGGAGGGAAGTGGCGGATGAACACTGAAGCTTTCTTT
TRBV6-1	NA	few	TRBJ1-6	CASLLQGGSPLHF	TGTGCCAGCCTCTTGCAGGGAGGTTCACCCCTCCACTTT
TRBV4-3	TRBD2	few	TRBJ2-1	CASSPGLAGDGEQFF	TGCGCCAGCAGCCCGGGACTAGCGGGAGACGGTGAGCAGTTCTTC
TRBV6-6	NA	NA	TRBJ1-5	CASVREGLGNQPQHF	TGTGCCAGCGTCAGGGAGGGTTTGGGCAATCAGCCCCAGCATTTT
TRBV9	NA	NA	TRBJ1-5	CASSEQGWGNQPQHF	TGTGCCAGCAGCGAACAGGGTTGGGGCAATCAGCCCCAGCATTTT
TRBV2	NA	NA	TRBJ1-1	CASNINTEAFF	TGTGCCAGCAACATAAACACTGAAGCTTTCTTT
TRBV30	NA	NA	TRBJ2-3	CAWGMTDTDTQYF	TGTGCCTGGGGTATGACAGACACAGATACGCAGTATTTT
TRBV5-1	TRBD2	NA	TRBJ2-5	CASSLYAGGTRGETQYF	TGCGCCAGCAGCTTGTATGCGGGAGGGACCCGGGGAGAGACCCAGTACTTC
TRBV7-2	NA	NA	TRBJ2-3	CASSFTWTKSTDTQYF	TGTGCCAGCAGCTTCACATGGACTAAGAGCACAGATACGCAGTATTTT
TRBV27	NA	NA	TRBJ1-2	CASSPYYPPDMRIYGYTF	TGTGCCAGCAGTCCCTACTATCCCCCGGACATGAGAATCTATGGCTACACCTTC
TRBV2	NA	NA	TRBJ1-5	CASGGGQGLQPQHF	TGTGCCAGCGGGGGGGGCCAGGGGCTCCAGCCCCAGCATTTT
TRBV7-9	NA	NA	TRBJ1-2	CASTPPGGGGYTF	TGTGCCAGCACCCCACCGGGGGGGGGAGGCTACACCTTC
TRBV6-5	TRBD2	NA	TRBJ2-5	CASSYAGLPQETQYF	TGTGCCAGCAGTTACGCGGGACTACCCCAAGAGACCCAGTACTTC
TRBV6-5	NA	few	TRBJ1-1	CASSSGTWTLNTEAFF	TGTGCCAGCAGTTCCGGTACATGGACACTGAACACTGAAGCTTTCTTT
TRBV19	TRBD1	NA	TRBJ2-7	CASSSLDRDEQYF	TGTGCCAGTAGCTCCCTTGACAGGGACGAGCAGTACTTC
TRBV19	NA	NA	TRBJ2-1	CATIREQGSYNEQFF	TGTGCAACCATAAGGGAACAGGGCTCTTACAATGAGCAGTTCTTC
TRBV2	NA	NA	TRBJ2-5	CASSPLDKETQYF	TGTGCCAGCAGCCCCCTAGATAAAGAGACCCAGTACTTC
TRBV11-2	TRBD2	NA	TRBJ2-5	CASSSLAGVEETQYF	TGTGCCAGCAGCTCACTAGCGGGAGTGGAAGAGACCCAGTACTTC
TRBV9	TRBD2	NA	TRBJ2-1	CASSGGGYNEQFF	TGTGCCAGCAGCGGGGGGGGATACAATGAGCAGTTCTTC
TRBV9	TRBD2	NA	TRBJ2-3	CASSLGLASDTQYF	TGTGCCAGCAGCTTGGGACTAGCGTCAGATACGCAGTATTTT
TRBV4-1	NA	NA	TRBJ2-5	CASSQGTYQETQYF	TGCGCCAGCAGCCAAGGGACATACCAAGAGACCCAGTACTTC
TRBV7-8	NA	NA	TRBJ2-7	CASSLDQLVYEQHF	TGTGCCAGCAGCTTAGACCAACTAGTTTACGAGCAGCACTTC
TRBV5-4	TRBD1	few	TRBJ1-1	CASSSGPGTGEAFF	TGTGCCAGCAGCTCGGGTCCCGGGACAGGTGAAGCTTTCTTT
TRBV4-1	TRBD1	NA	TRBJ1-2	CASSLTLSQGAGGYTF	TGCGCCAGCAGCCTCACCCTTTCGCAGGGGGCGGGTGGCTACACCTTC
TRBV28	NA	NA	TRBJ2-7	CASSSTPAIRDYEQYF	TGTGCCAGCAGCTCCACCCCGGCAATCCGGGACTACGAGCAGTACTTC
TRBV30	NA	NA	TRBJ1-6	CAWGRVNSPLHF	TGTGCCTGGGGGCGGGTTAATTCACCCCTCCACTTT
TRBV10-1	TRBD2	NA	TRBJ2-1	CASRRLAVYNEQFF	TGCGCCAGCAGGAGACTAGCGGTATACAATGAGCAGTTCTTC
TRBV18	NA	NA	TRBJ2-7	CASSPMDKAEQYF	TGTGCCAGCTCACCGATGGACAAGGCGGAGCAGTACTTC
TRBV4-3	TRBD2	NA	TRBJ2-7	CASSQARTSGGYEQYF	TGCGCCAGCAGCCAGGCCCGGACTAGCGGGGGCTACGAGCAGTACTTC
TRBV2	TRBD1	NA	TRBJ1-2	CAGDGTAHYTF	TGTGCCGGGGACGGGACAGCGCATTACACCTTC
TRBV2	TRBD2	NA	TRBJ2-5	CASSPSSGSLLETQYF	TGTGCCAGCAGTCCAAGTAGCGGGAGTTTGTTAGAGACCCAGTACTTC
TRBV5-4	TRBD1	NA	TRBJ2-7	CASSLLTGFDEQYF	TGTGCCAGCAGCTTATTGACAGGGTTCGACGAGCAGTACTTC
TRBV29-1	TRBD2	NA	TRBJ2-5	CSGSGGLAGDQETQYF	TGCAGCGGGTCAGGGGGTCTAGCGGGAGATCAAGAGACCCAGTACTTC
TRBV4-3	NA	NA	TRBJ2-2	CASSQEPGLTGELFF	TGCGCCAGCAGCCAAGAACCGGGACTCACCGGGGAGCTGTTTTTT
TRBV28	TRBD1	NA	TRBJ1-1	CASRYQGAVPTEAFF	TGTGCCAGCAGATACCAGGGGGCCGTCCCCACTGAAGCTTTCTTT
TRBV30	NA	NA	TRBJ1-3	CAWAGGGSSGNTIYF	TGTGCCTGGGCCGGGGGGGGCTCCTCTGGAAACACCATATATTTT
TRBV28	NA	once	TRBJ2-1	CASSLFKDSRDEQFF	TGTGCCAGCAGTTTATTCAAAGATTCACGCGATGAGCAGTTCTTC
TRBV18	NA	NA	TRBJ2-1	CASSPRGRAYNEQFF	TGTGCCAGCTCACCACGGGGGCGTGCCTACAATGAGCAGTTCTTC
TRBV10-2	TRBD2	NA	TRBJ2-1	CASSEPSGTHNEQFF	TGCGCCAGCAGTGAGCCTAGCGGGACCCACAATGAGCAGTTCTTC
TRBV6-5	NA	few	TRBJ2-3	CASSNRDTQYF	TGTGCCAGCAGTAATAGAGATACGCAGTATTTT
TRBV27	NA	NA	TRBJ2-7	CASSLSIRGEQYF	TGTGCCAGCAGTTTATCGATAAGGGGCGAGCAGTACTTC
TRBV9	NA	NA	TRBJ1-2	CASSVAGQPFYGYTF	TGTGCCAGCAGCGTAGCCGGACAGCCTTTTTATGGCTACACCTTC
TRBV27	NA	NA	TRBJ2-1	CASSLPGFNEQFF	TGTGCCAGCAGTTTGCCGGGTTTCAATGAGCAGTTCTTC
TRBV29-1	NA	NA	TRBJ1-2	CSVEEGPIGYTF	TGCAGCGTTGAGGAGGGGCCTATTGGCTACACCTTC